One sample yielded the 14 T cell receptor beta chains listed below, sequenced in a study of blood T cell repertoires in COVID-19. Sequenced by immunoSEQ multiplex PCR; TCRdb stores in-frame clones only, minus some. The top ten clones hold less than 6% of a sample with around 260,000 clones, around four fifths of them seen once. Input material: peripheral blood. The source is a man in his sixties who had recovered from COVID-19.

CDR3 region: CASSLSGVGNEQFF. For the CDR3, the DNA is TGTGCCAGCAGTTTATCGGGAGTGGGGAATGAGCAGTTCTTC. V usage is TRBV27 and J usage is TRBJ2-1; perhaps TRBD2 as D (5 bases). Germline CDR1 is MNHEY and CDR2 is SMNVEV (reference sequence). The CDR3 has 14 residues. V was trimmed by 0 bases and J by 7 bases, leaving 10 bases between them.

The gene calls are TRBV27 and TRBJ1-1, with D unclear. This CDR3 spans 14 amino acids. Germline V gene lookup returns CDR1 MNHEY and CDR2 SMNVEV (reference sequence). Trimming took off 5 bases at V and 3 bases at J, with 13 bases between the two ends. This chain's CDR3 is CASSGRAPYTEAFF. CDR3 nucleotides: TGTGCCAGCAGTGGGCGGGCCCCCTACACTGAAGCTTTCTTT.

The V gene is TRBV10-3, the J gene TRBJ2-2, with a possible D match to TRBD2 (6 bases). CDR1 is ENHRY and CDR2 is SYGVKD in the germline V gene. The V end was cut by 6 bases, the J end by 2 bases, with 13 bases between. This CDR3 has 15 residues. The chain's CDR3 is CAIRKGLGNTGELFF. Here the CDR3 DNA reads TGTGCCATCAGGAAGGGACTGGGTAACACCGGGGAGCTGTTTTTT.

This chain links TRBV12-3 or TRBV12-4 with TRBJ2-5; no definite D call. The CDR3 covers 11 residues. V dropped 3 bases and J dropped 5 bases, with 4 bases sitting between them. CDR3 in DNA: TGTGCCAGCAGTTTTTATGAGACCCAGTACTTC. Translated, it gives CASSFYETQYF.

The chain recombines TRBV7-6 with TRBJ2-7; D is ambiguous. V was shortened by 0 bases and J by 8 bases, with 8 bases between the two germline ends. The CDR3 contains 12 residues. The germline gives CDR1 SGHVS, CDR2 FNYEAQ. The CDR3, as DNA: TGTGCCAGCAGCTTAGCTAGTCATCAGCAGTACTTC. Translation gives CASSLASHQQYF.

The CDR3 reads CASRVPGQMDSPLHF. Here the CDR3 DNA reads TGTGCCAGCAGAGTGCCAGGACAGATGGATTCACCCCTCCACTTT. This chain joins TRBV6-5 and TRBJ1-6; tentatively, D is TRBD1 (6 bases). Germline CDR1 MNHEY, CDR2 SVGAGI. V gave up 6 bases and J gave up 8 bases, with 17 bases separating them. The CDR3 has 15 amino acids.

The CDR3 coding sequence is TGCGCCAGCAGCCAGGTGGATGGAGGGGGCTACACCTTC. Its translation is CASSQVDGGGYTF. The chain couples TRBV5-1 to TRBJ1-2, with D unclear. This CDR3 spans 13 amino acids. V was trimmed by 4 bases and J by 8 bases, leaving 15 bases between them. From germline, CDR1 is SGHRS and CDR2 YFSETQ.

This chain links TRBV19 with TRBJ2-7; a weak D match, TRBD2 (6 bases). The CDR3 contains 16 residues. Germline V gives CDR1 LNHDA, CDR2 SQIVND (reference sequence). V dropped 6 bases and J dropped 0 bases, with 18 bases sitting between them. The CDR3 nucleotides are TGTGCCAGTAGCAATCCGGGGACTGCCTTCTCCTACGAGCAGTACTTC. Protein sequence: CASSNPGTAFSYEQYF. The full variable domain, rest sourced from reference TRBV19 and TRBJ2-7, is DGGITQSPKYLFRKEGQNVTLSCEQNLNHDAMYWYRQDPGQGLRLIYYSQIVNDFQKGDIAEGYSVSREKKESFPLTVTSAQKNPTAFYLCASSNPGTAFSYEQYFGPGTRLTVT.

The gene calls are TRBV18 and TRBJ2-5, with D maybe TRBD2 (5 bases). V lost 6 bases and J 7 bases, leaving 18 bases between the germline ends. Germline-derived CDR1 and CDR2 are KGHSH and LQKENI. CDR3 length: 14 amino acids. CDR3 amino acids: CASSPRTALGTQYF. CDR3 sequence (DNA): TGTGCCAGCTCGCCTAGGACTGCTTTGGGGACCCAGTACTTC. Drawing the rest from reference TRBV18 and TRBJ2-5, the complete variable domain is NAGVMQNPRHLVRRRGQEARLRCSPMKGHSHVYWYRQLPEEGLKFMVYLQKENIIDESGMPKERFSAEFPKEGPSILRIQQVVRGDSAAYFCASSPRTALGTQYFGPGTRLLVL.

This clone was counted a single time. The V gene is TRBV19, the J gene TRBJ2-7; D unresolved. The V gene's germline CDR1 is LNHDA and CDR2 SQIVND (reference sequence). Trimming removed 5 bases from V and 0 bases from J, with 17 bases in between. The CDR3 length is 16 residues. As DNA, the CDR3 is TGTGCCAGTAGTCCCGGGTGGAAGGTCAGCTCCTACGAGCAGTACTTC. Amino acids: CASSPGWKVSSYEQYF.

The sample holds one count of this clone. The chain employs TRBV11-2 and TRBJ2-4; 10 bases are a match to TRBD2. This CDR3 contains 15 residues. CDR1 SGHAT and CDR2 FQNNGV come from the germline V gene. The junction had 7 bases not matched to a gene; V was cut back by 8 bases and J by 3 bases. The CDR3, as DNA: TGTGCCAGCGCTAGCGGGAGTTGGGACAAAAACATTCAGTACTTC. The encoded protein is CASASGSWDKNIQYF.

The CDR3 nucleotides are TGTGCCAGCAGCGGGGGGACTCCCTACGAGCAGTACTTC. It codes for CASSGGTPYEQYF. The V and J genes are TRBV2 and TRBJ2-7; TRBD2 matches at 7 bases. The CDR3 runs to 13 residues. Trimming took 6 bases from V and 2 from J; bases not matched to a gene: 4. Germline values: CDR1 SNHLY, CDR2 FYNNEI.

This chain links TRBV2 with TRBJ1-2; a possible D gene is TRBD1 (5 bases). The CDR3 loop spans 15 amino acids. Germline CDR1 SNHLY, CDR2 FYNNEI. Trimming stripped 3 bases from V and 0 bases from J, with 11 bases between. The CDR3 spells CASSDKGLSNYGYTF. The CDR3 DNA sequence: TGTGCCAGCAGTGATAAGGGGCTGTCTAACTATGGCTACACCTTC.

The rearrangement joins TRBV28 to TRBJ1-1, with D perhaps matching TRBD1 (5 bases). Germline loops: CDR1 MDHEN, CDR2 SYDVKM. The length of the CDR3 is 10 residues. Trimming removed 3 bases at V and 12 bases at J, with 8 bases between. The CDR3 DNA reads TGTGCCAGCAGTTTCCAGGGAACTTTCTTT. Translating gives CASSFQGTFF.